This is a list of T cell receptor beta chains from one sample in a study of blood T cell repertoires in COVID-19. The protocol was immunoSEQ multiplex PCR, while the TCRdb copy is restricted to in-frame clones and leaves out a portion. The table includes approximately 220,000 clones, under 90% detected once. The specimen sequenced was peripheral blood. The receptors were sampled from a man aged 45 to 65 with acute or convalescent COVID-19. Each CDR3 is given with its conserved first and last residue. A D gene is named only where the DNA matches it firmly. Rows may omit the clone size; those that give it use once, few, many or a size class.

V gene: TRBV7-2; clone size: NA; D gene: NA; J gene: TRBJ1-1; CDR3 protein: CASSLVRASTEAFF; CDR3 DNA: TGTGCCAGCAGCTTAGTCAGGGCTAGCACTGAAGCTTTCTTT
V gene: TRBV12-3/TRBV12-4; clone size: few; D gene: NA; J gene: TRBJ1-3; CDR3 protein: CASRQGPGDTIYF; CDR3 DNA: TGTGCCAGCAGGCAGGGCCCAGGGGACACCATATATTTT
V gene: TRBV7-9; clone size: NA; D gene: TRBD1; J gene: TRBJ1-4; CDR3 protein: CASSPPDRISEKLFF; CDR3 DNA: TGTGCCAGCAGCCCTCCGGACAGGATTTCCGAAAAACTGTTTTTT
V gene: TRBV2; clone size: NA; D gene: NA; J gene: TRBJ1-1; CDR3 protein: CASMRDTEAFF; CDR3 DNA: TGTGCCAGCATGCGGGACACTGAAGCTTTCTTT
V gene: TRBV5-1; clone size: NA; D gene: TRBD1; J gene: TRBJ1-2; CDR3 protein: CASSLGQGAPYGYTF; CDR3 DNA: TGCGCCAGCAGCCTCGGACAGGGGGCCCCTTATGGCTACACCTTC
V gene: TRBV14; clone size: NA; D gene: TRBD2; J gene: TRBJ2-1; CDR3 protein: CASSQVSVLRGTYNEQFF; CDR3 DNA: TGTGCCAGCAGCCAAGTGTCGGTCTTGCGGGGGACCTACAATGAGCAGTTCTTC
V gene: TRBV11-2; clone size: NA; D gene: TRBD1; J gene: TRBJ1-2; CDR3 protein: CASSLKTGIDNYGYTF; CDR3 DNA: TGTGCCAGCAGCTTAAAGACAGGGATAGATAACTATGGCTACACCTTC
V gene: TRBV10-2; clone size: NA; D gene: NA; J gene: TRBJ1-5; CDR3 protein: CASRGFGGWQPQHF; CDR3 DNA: TGCGCCAGCAGAGGATTCGGCGGATGGCAGCCCCAGCATTTT
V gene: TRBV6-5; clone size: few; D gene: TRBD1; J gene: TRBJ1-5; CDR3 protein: CASRRDRVSNQPQHF; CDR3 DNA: TGTGCCAGCAGACGGGACAGGGTTAGCAATCAGCCCCAGCATTTT
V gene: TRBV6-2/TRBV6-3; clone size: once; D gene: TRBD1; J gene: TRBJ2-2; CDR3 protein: CASSWDRVSVGELFF; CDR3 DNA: TGTGCCAGCAGTTGGGACAGGGTATCAGTCGGGGAGCTGTTTTTT
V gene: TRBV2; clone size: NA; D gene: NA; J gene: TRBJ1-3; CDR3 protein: CASSEQGLSGNTIYF; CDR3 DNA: TGTGCCAGCAGTGAGCAGGGCCTCTCTGGAAACACCATATATTTT
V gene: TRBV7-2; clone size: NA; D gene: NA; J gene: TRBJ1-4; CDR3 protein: CASSLQPPRLIGANEKLFF; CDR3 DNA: TGTGCCAGCAGCTTACAGCCACCCCGCTTAATTGGAGCTAATGAAAAACTGTTTTTT
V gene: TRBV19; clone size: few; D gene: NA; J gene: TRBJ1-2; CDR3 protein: CASTSLVRSDQYYGYTF; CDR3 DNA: TGTGCCAGTACCTCACTAGTCAGGAGCGACCAGTACTATGGCTACACCTTC
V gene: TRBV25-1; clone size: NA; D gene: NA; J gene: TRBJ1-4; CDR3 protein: CASSEPPGQTNEKLFF; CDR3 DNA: TGTGCCAGCAGTGAACCCCCGGGACAAACTAATGAAAAACTGTTTTTT
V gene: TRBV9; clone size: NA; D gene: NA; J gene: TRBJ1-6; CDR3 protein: CASSVGVRGSNSPLHF; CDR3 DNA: TGTGCCAGCAGCGTAGGGGTCAGGGGTAGTAATTCACCCCTCCACTTT
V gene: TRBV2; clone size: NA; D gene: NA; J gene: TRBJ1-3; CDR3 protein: CASRVERNSGNTIYF; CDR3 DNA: TGTGCCAGCAGGGTGGAGCGGAACTCTGGAAACACCATATATTTT
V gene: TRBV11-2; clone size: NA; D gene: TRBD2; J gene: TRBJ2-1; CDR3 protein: CASSRNLAGEGNEQFF; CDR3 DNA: TGTGCCAGCAGCCGTAATCTAGCGGGGGAAGGGAATGAGCAGTTCTTC
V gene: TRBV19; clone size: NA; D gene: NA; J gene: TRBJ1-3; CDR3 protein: CASTSGSTGNTIYF; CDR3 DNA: TGTGCCAGTACCTCCGGGTCCACTGGAAACACCATATATTTT
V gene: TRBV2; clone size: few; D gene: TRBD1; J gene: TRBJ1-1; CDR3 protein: CASRTGTNTEAFF; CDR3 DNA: TGTGCCAGCAGGACAGGGACGAACACTGAAGCTTTCTTT
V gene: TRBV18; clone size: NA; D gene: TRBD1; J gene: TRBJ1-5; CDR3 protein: CASSPGQGTGQPQHF; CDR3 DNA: TGTGCCAGCTCACCCGGACAGGGTACGGGGCAGCCCCAGCATTTT
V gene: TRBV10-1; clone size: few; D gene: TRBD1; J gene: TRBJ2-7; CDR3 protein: CASSRDRSYEQYF; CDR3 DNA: TGCGCCAGCAGCAGGGACAGATCCTACGAGCAGTACTTC
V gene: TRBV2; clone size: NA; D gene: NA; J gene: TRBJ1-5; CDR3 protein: CASRVRGNQPQHF; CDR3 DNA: TGTGCCAGCAGGGTTAGGGGGAATCAGCCCCAGCATTTT
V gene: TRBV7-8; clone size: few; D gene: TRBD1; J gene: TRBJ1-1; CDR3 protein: CASSFYPTGTAMNTEAFF; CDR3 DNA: TGTGCCAGCAGCTTCTACCCGACCGGGACAGCAATGAACACTGAAGCTTTCTTT
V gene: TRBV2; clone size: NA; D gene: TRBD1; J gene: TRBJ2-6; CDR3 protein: CASTFGTGNSGANVLTF; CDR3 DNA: TGTGCCAGCACCTTCGGGACAGGGAACTCTGGGGCCAACGTCCTGACTTTC